This is a list of T cell receptor beta chains from one sample in a study of blood T cell repertoires in COVID-19. The data were produced by immunoSEQ multiplex PCR, yet TCRdb's version contains in-frame clones alone and is incomplete. The profile shows 150,000 to 200,000 clones, roughly 84% of them singletons. Sample: peripheral blood. The receptors stem from a woman in her sixties with acute or convalescent COVID-19. CDR3s include the opening cysteine and the closing phenylalanine or tryptophan. Fields, in order: V gene, D gene, J gene, CDR3 protein, CDR3 DNA. A D gene is named only where the DNA matches it firmly.

V gene: TRBV6-2/TRBV6-3; D gene: TRBD1; J gene: TRBJ1-5; CDR3 protein: CASSRDRKNQPQHF; CDR3 DNA: TGTGCCAGCAGCCGGGACAGAAAAAATCAGCCCCAGCATTTT
V gene: TRBV5-4; D gene: TRBD1; J gene: TRBJ1-1; CDR3 protein: CASSLGTGANREAFF; CDR3 DNA: TGTGCCAGCAGCCTCGGGACAGGGGCCAATCGGGAAGCTTTCTTT
V gene: TRBV7-2; D gene: .; J gene: TRBJ1-3; CDR3 protein: CASSLAWGSGNTIYF; CDR3 DNA: TGTGCCAGCAGCTTAGCGTGGGGCTCCGGAAACACCATATATTTT
V gene: TRBV4-1; D gene: .; J gene: TRBJ2-7; CDR3 protein: CASSQVRGSYEQYF; CDR3 DNA: TGCGCCAGCAGCCAAGTCAGGGGATCCTACGAGCAGTACTTC
V gene: TRBV5-6; D gene: .; J gene: TRBJ2-7; CDR3 protein: CASSLVQLYEQYF; CDR3 DNA: TGTGCCAGCAGCTTGGTACAGCTCTACGAGCAGTACTTC
V gene: TRBV19; D gene: TRBD2; J gene: TRBJ2-5; CDR3 protein: CASSRLAGSQETQYF; CDR3 DNA: TGTGCCAGTAGCCGACTAGCGGGATCTCAAGAGACCCAGTACTTC
V gene: TRBV7-8; D gene: .; J gene: TRBJ2-3; CDR3 protein: CASSRLGGPTTDTQYF; CDR3 DNA: TGTGCCAGCAGCAGACTGGGGGGGCCGACCACAGATACGCAGTATTTT
V gene: TRBV2; D gene: TRBD1; J gene: TRBJ2-1; CDR3 protein: CASTGQGMGNEQFF; CDR3 DNA: TGTGCCAGCACTGGACAGGGGATGGGCAATGAGCAGTTCTTC
V gene: TRBV19; D gene: TRBD1; J gene: TRBJ1-2; CDR3 protein: CASFDRGNYGYTF; CDR3 DNA: TGTGCCAGTTTCGACAGGGGAAACTATGGCTACACCTTC
V gene: TRBV7-2; D gene: TRBD1; J gene: TRBJ2-1; CDR3 protein: CASSSQPRDRGGNEQFF; CDR3 DNA: TGTGCCAGCAGCTCCCAACCCCGGGACAGGGGAGGCAATGAGCAGTTCTTC
V gene: TRBV5-1; D gene: TRBD1; J gene: TRBJ1-4; CDR3 protein: CASSLIGQGGWEKLFF; CDR3 DNA: TGCGCCAGCAGCTTGATAGGACAGGGTGGTTGGGAAAAACTGTTTTTT
V gene: TRBV2; D gene: .; J gene: TRBJ2-5; CDR3 protein: CASSASSGETQYF; CDR3 DNA: TGTGCCAGCAGTGCGTCATCGGGAGAGACCCAGTACTTC
V gene: TRBV2; D gene: TRBD2; J gene: TRBJ2-2; CDR3 protein: CASSDGLAGELFF; CDR3 DNA: TGTGCCAGCAGTGATGGACTAGCGGGGGAGCTGTTTTTT
V gene: TRBV12-3/TRBV12-4; D gene: .; J gene: TRBJ1-6; CDR3 protein: CASRLDGNSPLHF; CDR3 DNA: TGTGCCAGCAGACTTGACGGGAATTCACCCCTCCACTTT
V gene: TRBV7-3; D gene: TRBD2; J gene: TRBJ2-3; CDR3 protein: CASSLTSGGLTDTQYF; CDR3 DNA: TGTGCCAGCAGCTTGACTAGCGGGGGCCTCACAGATACGCAGTATTTT
V gene: TRBV5-6; D gene: .; J gene: TRBJ1-1; CDR3 protein: CASSLDRTGRDHTEAFF; CDR3 DNA: TGTGCCAGCAGCTTGGATAGGACTGGGCGGGACCACACTGAAGCTTTCTTT